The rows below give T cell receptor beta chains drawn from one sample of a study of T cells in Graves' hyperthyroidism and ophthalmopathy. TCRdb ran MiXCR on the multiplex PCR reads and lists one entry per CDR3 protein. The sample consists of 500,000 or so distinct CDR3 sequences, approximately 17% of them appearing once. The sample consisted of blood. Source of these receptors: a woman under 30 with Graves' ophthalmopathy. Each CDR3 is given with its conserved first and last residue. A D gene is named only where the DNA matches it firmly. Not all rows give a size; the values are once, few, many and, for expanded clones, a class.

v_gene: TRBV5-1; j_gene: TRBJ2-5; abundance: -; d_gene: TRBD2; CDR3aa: CASSPSGDKETQYF; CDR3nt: TGCGCCAGCAGTCCTAGCGGGGACAAGGAGACCCAGTACTTC
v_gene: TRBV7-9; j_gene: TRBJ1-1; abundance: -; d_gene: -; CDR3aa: CASSPRLPVEAFF; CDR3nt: TGTGCCAGCAGCCCCAGACTCCCGGTTGAAGCTTTCTTT
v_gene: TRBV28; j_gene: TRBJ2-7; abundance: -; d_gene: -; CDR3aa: CASSSQGQLGYEQYF; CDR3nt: TGTGCCAGCAGCTCACAGGGTCAGCTAGGCTACGAGCAGTACTTC
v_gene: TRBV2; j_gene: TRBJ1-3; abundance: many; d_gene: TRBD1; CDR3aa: CASSEGGQGGNTIYF; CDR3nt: TGTGCCAGCAGTGAAGGGGGACAGGGTGGAAACACCATATATTTT
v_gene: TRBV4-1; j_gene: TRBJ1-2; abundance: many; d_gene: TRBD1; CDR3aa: CASRRTGIIEHGYTF; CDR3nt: TGCGCCAGCAGACGGACAGGGATAATCGAGCACGGCTACACCTTC
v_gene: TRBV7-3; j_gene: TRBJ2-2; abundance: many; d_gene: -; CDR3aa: CASSFQGNSGELFF; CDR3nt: TGTGCCAGCAGCTTTCAGGGGAATAGCGGGGAGCTGTTTTTT
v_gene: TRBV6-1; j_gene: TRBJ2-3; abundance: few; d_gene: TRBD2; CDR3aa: CASSEVGGGRADTQYF; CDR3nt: TGTGCCAGCAGTGAAGTTGGCGGGGGTCGCGCAGATACGCAGTATTTT
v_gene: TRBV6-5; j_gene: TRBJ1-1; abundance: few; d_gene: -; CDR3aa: CASSYLGKAFF; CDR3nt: TGTGCCAGCAGTTACTTGGGAAAAGCTTTCTTT
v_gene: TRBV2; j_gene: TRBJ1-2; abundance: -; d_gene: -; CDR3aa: CVSSEAPEARGTF; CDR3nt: TGTGTCAGCAGTGAAGCGCCAGAAGCACGGGGCACCTTC
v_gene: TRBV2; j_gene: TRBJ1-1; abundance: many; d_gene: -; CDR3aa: CASRAGGSEAFF; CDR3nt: TGTGCCAGCAGAGCGGGGGGCAGTGAAGCTTTCTTT
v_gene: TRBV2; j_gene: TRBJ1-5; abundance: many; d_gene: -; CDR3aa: CASSVGEYSNQPQHF; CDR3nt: TGTGCCAGCAGTGTCGGAGAGTATAGCAATCAGCCCCAGCATTTT
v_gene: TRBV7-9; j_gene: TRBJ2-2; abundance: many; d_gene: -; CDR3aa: CATVSGTSNTGELFF; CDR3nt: TGTGCCACAGTCTCCGGGACATCGAACACCGGGGAGCTGTTTTTT
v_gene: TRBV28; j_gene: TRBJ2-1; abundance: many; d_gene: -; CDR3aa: CASSLWGASEQFF; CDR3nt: TGTGCCAGCAGTTTATGGGGGGCGAGTGAGCAGTTCTTC
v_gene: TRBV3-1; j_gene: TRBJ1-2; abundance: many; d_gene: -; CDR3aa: CASSQERRLYGYTF; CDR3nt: TGTGCCAGCAGCCAAGAAAGACGGCTCTATGGCTACACCTTC
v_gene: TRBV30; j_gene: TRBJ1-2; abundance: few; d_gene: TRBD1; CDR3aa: CAWSVQSGQGAGYTF; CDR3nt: TGTGCCTGGAGTGTACAGTCCGGACAGGGGGCTGGCTACACCTTC
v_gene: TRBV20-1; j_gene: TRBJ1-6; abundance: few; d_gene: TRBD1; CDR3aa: CSALDRGTYNSPLHF; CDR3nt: TGCAGTGCCCTGGACAGGGGCACATATAATTCACCCCTCCACTTT
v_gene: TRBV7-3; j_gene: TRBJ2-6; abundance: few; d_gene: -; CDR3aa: CASSVQGISGANVLTF; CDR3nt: TGTGCCAGCAGCGTACAGGGTATTTCGGGGGCCAACGTCCTGACTTTC
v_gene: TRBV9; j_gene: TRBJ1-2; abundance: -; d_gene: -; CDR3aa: CASSVAQAGPYGYTF; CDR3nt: TGTGCCAGCAGCGTAGCTCAGGCAGGTCCGTATGGCTACACCTTC
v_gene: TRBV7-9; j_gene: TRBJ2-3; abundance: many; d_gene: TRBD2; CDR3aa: CASSLSLAGGPADTQYF; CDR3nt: TGTGCCAGCAGCTTAAGCTTGGCGGGAGGGCCGGCAGATACGCAGTATTTT
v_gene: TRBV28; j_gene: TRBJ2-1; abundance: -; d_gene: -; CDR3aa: CASTQPPADSYNEQFF; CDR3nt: TGTGCCAGCACCCAACCCCCTGCGGACTCCTACAATGAGCAGTTCTTC
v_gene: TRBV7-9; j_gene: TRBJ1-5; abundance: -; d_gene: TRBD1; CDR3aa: CASSLRDRGSSSNQPQHF; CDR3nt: TGTGCCAGCAGCTTACGGGACAGGGGATCCTCTAGCAATCAGCCCCAGCATTTT
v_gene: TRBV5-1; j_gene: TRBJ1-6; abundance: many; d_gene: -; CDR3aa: CASSLQGRGSSPLHF; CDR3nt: TGCGCCAGCAGCTTGCAGGGGCGCGGGTCTTCACCCCTCCACTTT
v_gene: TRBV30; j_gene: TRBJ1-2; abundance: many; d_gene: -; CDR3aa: CAWSVSGERGYTF; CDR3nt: TGTGCCTGGAGTGTAAGCGGGGAACGTGGCTACACCTTC
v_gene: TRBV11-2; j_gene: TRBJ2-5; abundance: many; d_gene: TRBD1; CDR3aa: CASSSRRTNRGERETQYF; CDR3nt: TGTGCCAGCAGCTCCAGACGAACTAACAGGGGAGAGAGGGAGACCCAGTACTTC
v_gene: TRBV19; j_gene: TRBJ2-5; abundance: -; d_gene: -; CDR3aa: CASRSTGSGETQYF; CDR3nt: TGTGCCAGTAGATCCACGGGGAGTGGGGAGACCCAGTACTTC
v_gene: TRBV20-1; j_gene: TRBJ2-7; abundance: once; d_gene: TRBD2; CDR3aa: CSTTSGVAYEQYF; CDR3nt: TGCAGTACGACTAGCGGAGTGGCCTACGAGCAGTACTTC
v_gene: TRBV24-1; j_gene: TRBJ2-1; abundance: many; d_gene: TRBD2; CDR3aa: CATPLGGRHNEQFF; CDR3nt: TGTGCCACCCCCCTAGGCGGGAGGCACAATGAGCAGTTCTTC
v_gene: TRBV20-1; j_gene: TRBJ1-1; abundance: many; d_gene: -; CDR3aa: CSAEGTGYEAFF; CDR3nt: TGCAGTGCTGAAGGGACGGGGTATGAAGCTTTCTTT
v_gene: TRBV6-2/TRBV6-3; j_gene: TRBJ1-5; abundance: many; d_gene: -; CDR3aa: CASSQVSAQPQHF; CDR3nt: TGTGCCAGCAGTCAGGTTTCCGCGCAGCCCCAGCATTTT
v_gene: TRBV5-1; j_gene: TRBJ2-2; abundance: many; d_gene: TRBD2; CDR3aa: CASSATSGRAFTGELFF; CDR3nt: TGCGCCAGCAGCGCGACTAGCGGGAGGGCATTCACCGGGGAGCTGTTTTTT
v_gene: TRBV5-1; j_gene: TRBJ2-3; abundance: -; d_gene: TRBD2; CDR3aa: CASSWTPGLAGGKDTQYF; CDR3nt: TGCGCCAGCAGCTGGACACCGGGACTAGCGGGGGGGAAAGATACGCAGTATTTT
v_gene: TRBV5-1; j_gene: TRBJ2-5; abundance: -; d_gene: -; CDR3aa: CASTFGGTNQETQYF; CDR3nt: TGCGCCAGCACCTTTGGAGGGACAAACCAAGAGACCCAGTACTTC
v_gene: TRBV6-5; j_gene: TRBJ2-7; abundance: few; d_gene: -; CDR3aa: CASSYSDPLEAYEQYF; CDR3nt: TGTGCCAGCAGTTACTCGGACCCACTGGAGGCCTACGAGCAGTACTTC
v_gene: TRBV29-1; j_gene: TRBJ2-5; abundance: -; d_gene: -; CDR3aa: CSVLPSLGWYQETQYF; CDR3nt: TGCAGCGTTCTTCCCTCATTAGGGTGGTACCAAGAGACCCAGTACTTC
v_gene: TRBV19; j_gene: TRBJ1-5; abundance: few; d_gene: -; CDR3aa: CASSSRTDNQPQHF; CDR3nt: TGTGCCAGTAGTTCTCGGACAGACAATCAGCCCCAGCATTTT
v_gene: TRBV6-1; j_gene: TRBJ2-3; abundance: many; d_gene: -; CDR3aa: CASSSPSGGGGSGTQYF; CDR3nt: TGTGCCAGCAGTTCTCCCTCGGGAGGGGGCGGCAGTGGTACGCAGTATTTT
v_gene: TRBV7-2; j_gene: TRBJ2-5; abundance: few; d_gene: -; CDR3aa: CASSPPSARETQYF; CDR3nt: TGTGCCAGCAGCCCACCCTCGGCCCGCGAGACCCAGTACTTC
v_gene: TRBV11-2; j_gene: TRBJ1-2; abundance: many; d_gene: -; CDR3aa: CASSLGGTALNYGYTF; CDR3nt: TGTGCCAGCAGCTTAGGCGGGACGGCACTTAACTATGGCTACACCTTC
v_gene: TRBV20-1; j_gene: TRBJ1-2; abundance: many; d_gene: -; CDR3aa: CSARNAKNYGYTF; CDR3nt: TGCAGTGCTAGAAACGCCAAGAACTATGGCTACACCTTC
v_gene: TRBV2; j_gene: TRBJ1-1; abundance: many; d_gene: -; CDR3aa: CASSDDEAGVNTEAFF; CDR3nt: TGTGCCAGCAGTGATGACGAGGCAGGGGTGAACACTGAAGCTTTCTTT
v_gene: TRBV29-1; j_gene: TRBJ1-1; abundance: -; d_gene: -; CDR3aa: CSALVGAGGTEAFF; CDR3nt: TGCAGCGCTCTGGTGGGGGCCGGGGGCACTGAAGCTTTCTTT
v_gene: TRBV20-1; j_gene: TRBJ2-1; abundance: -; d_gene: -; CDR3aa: CSVSLGAVYNEQFF; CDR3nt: TGCAGTGTTTCCTTGGGAGCTGTTTACAATGAGCAGTTCTTC
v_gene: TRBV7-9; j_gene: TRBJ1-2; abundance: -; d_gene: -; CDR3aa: CASSPKVGGLGGYTF; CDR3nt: TGTGCCAGCAGCCCCAAGGTAGGGGGGCTAGGTGGCTACACCTTC
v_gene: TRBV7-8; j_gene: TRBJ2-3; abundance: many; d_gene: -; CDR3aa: CASSLIGGLSTDTQYF; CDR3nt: TGTGCCAGCAGCTTAATTGGGGGCCTTAGCACAGATACGCAGTATTTT
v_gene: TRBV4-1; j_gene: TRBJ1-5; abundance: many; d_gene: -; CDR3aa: CASSQYFNQPQHF; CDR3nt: TGCGCCAGCAGCCAATACTTCAATCAGCCCCAGCATTTT
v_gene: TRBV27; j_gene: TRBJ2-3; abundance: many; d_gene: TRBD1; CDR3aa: CASSFLPGTEHTDTQYF; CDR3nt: TGTGCCAGCAGTTTCCTCCCCGGGACAGAACACACAGATACGCAGTATTTT
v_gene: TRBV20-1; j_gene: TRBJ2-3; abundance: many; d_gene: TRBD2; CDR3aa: CSARDLSAAGAADTQYF; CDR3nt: TGCAGTGCTAGAGATTTGAGTGCGGCGGGAGCTGCAGATACGCAGTATTTT
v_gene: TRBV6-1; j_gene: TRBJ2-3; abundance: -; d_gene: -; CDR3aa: CASAAQGISTDTQYF; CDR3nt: TGTGCCAGCGCAGCCCAGGGGATAAGCACAGATACGCAGTATTTT
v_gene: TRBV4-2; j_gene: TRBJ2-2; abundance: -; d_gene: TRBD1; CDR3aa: CASSQVDRGRANTGELFF; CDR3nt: TGTGCCAGCAGCCAAGTAGACAGGGGGCGAGCGAACACCGGGGAGCTGTTTTTT
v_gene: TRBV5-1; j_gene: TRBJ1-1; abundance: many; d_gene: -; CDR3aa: CASSLIMNTEAFF; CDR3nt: TGCGCCAGCAGCTTGATTATGAACACTGAAGCTTTCTTT
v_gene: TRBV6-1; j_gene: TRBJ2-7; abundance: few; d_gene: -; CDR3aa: CASTPGHSYEQYF; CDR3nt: TGTGCCAGCACCCCGGGACACTCCTACGAGCAGTACTTC
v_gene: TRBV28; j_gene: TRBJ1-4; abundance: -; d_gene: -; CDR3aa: CASSFRGRTEKLFF; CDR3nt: TGTGCCAGCAGTTTCAGGGGCAGAACTGAAAAACTGTTTTTT
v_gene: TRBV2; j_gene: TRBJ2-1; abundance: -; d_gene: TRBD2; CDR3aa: CATRGSGGWDEQFF; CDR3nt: TGTGCCACCAGAGGTAGCGGGGGGTGGGATGAGCAGTTCTTC
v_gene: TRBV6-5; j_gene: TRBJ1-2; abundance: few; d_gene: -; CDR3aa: CASSYSEGGGYTF; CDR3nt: TGTGCCAGCAGTTACTCGGAGGGTGGCGGCTACACCTTC